This T cell receptor beta chain was identified in a study of blood T cell repertoires in COVID-19. Study-wide context: Collection of acute and convalescent COVID-19 samples took place in the United States, Italy and Spain. In each case, the material was cDNA or gDNA derived from T cells, B-cell-depleted T cells, or PBMCs.

In the authors' methods: Estimated nucleated cell counts came from reference gene primer amplification. Assay: immunoSEQ multiplex PCR; the TCRdb copy retains only in-frame clones and omits some. V and J calls and clone size come straight from that table; D and trimming were deduced from the DNA. In the table there are under 40,000 clones, 85% of which are singletons. The TCR comes from a human donor with acute or convalescent COVID-19. The donor label of this sample is uncertain. Sequencing input: peripheral blood.

The DNA for the CDR3 is TGTGCCAGCAGCCAAGGGGGGGAGCGGGAAAAACTGTTTTTT. Amino acid sequence: CASSQGGEREKLFF. The genes are TRBV4-2 and TRBJ1-4; the D gene is possibly TRBD1 (5 bases). V lost 1 base and J 8 bases, leaving 11 bases between the germline ends. Germline-derived CDR1 and CDR2 are LGHNA and YNFKEQ. CDR3 length: 14 residues.